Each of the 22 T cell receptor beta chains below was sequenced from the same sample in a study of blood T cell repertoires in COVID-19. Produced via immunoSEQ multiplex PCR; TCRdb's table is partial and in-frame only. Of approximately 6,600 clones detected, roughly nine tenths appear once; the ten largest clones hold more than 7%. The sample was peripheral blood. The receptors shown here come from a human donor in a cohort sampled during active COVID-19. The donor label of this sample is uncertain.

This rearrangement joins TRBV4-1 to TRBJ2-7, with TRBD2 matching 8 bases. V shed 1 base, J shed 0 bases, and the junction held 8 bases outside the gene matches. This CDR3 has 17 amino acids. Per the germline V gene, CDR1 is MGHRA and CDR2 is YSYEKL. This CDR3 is CASSQGREAASSYEQYF. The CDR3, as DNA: TGCGCCAGCAGCCAAGGGCGGGAGGCGGCTAGCTCCTACGAGCAGTACTTC.

The CDR3 bases are TGTGCCAGCACTCCGGGACTTAATACGCAGTATTTT. It encodes CASTPGLNTQYF. The rearrangement links TRBV2 to TRBJ2-3; the D gene is possibly TRBD2 (6 bases). CDR1 is SNHLY, CDR2 FYNNEI, per germline. This CDR3 spans 12 amino acids. V dropped 7 bases and J dropped 7 bases, with 12 bases sitting between them.

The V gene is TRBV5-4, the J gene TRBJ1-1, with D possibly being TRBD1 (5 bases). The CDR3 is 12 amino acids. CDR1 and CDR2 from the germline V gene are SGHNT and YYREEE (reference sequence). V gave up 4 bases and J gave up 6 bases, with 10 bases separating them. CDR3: CASSAGSSEAFF. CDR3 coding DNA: TGTGCCAGCAGCGCAGGGTCTTCTGAAGCTTTCTTT.

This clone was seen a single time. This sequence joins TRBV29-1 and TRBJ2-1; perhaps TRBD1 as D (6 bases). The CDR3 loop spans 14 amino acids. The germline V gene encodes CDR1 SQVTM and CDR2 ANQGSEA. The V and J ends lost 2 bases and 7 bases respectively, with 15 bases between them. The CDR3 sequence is CSVENPWQGNEQFF. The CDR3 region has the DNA TGCAGCGTTGAAAATCCATGGCAGGGGAATGAGCAGTTCTTC.

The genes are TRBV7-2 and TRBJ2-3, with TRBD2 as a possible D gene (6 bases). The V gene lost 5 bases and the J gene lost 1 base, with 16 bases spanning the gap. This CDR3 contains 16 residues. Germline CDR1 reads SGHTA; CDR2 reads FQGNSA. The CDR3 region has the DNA TGTGCCAGCAGCCCCCTGTCGGGAGTGGGCACAGATACGCAGTATTTT. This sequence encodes CASSPLSGVGTDTQYF.

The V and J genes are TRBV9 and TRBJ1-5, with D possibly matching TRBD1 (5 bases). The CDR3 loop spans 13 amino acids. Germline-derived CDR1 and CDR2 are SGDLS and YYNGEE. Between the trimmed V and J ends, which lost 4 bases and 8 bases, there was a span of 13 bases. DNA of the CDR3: TGTGCCAGCAGCCGCGGGGAGGGGAAGCCCCAGCATTTT. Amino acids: CASSRGEGKPQHF.

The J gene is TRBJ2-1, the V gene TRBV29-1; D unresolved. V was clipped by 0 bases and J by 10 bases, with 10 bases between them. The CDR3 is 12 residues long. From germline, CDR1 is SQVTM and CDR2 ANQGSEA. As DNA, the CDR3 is TGCAGCGTTGAAGATCTGGGCGCGGAGCAGTTCTTC. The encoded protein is CSVEDLGAEQFF.

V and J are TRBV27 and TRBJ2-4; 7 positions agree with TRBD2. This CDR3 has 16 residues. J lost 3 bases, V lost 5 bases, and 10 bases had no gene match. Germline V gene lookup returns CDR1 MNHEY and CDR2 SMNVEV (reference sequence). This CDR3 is CASSDPSVAGKNIQYF. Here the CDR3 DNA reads TGTGCCAGCAGTGACCCGAGTGTAGCGGGCAAAAACATTCAGTACTTC.

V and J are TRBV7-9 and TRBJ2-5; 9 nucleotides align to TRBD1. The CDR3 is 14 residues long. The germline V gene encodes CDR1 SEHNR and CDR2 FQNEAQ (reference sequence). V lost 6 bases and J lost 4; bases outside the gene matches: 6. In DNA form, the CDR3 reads TGTGCCAGCAGTGTGGGACAGGGAGTAGAGACCCAGTACTTC. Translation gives CASSVGQGVETQYF.

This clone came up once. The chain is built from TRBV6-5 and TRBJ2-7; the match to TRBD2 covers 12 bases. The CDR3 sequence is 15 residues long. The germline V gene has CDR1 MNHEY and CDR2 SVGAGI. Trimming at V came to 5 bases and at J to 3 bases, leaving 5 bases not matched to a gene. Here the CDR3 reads CASSTTSGGLYEQYF. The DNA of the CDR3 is TGTGCCAGCAGTACGACTAGCGGGGGACTCTACGAGCAGTACTTC.

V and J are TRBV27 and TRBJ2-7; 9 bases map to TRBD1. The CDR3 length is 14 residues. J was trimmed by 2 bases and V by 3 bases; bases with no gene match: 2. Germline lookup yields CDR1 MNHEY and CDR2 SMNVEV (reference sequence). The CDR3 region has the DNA TGTGCCAGCAGTTTCCGGACAGGGGCCTACGAGCAGTACTTC. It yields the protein CASSFRTGAYEQYF.

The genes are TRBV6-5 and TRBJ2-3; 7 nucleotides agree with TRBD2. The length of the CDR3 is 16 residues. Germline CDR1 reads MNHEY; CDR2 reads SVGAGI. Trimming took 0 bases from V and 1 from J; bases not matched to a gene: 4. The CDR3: CASSYSGGMGTDTQYF. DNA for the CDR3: TGTGCCAGCAGTTACTCGGGGGGGATGGGCACAGATACGCAGTATTTT.

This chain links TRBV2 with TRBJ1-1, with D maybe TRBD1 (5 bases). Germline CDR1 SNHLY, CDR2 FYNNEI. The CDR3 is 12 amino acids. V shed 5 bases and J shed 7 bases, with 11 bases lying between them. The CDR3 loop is CASSITGFEAFF. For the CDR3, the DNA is TGTGCCAGCAGTATAACAGGATTTGAAGCTTTCTTT.

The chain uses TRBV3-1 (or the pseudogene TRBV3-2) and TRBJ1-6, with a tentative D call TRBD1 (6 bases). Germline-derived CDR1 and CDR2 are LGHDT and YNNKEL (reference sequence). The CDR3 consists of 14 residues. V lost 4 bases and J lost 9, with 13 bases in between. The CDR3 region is CASSRTGITSPLHF. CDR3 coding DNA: TGTGCCAGCAGCCGAACAGGGATTACTTCACCCCTCCACTTT.

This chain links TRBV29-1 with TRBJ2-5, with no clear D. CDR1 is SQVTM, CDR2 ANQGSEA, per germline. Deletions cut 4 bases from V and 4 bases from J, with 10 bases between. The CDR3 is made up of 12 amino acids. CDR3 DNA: TGCAGCGTTGTGCTAGACTTAGAGACCCAGTACTTC. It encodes CSVVLDLETQYF.

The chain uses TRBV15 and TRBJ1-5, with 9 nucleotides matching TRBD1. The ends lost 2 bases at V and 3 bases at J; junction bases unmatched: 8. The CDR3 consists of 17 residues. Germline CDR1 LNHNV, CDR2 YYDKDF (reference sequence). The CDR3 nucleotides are TGTGCCACCAGCAGATTTCCGGGACAGGGCAACAATCAGCCCCAGCATTTT. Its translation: CATSRFPGQGNNQPQHF.

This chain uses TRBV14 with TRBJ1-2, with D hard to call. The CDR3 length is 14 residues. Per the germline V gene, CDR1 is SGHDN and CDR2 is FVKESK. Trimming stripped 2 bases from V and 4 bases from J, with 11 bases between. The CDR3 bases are TGTGCCAGCAGCCAACTACACGGGAGCTATGGCTACACCTTC. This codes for CASSQLHGSYGYTF.

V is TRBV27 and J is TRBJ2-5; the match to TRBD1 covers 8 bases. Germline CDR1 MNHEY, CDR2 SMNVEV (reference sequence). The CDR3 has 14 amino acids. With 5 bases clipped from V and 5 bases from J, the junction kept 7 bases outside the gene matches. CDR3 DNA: TGTGCCAGCAGTATCGGGACAGGACGGGAGACCCAGTACTTC. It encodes CASSIGTGRETQYF.

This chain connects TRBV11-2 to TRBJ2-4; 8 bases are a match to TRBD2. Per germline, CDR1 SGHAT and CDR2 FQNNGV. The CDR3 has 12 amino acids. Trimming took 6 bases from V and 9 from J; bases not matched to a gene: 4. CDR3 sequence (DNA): TGTGCCAGCAGTTCGGGAGGGTCCATTCAGTACTTC. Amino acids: CASSSGGSIQYF.

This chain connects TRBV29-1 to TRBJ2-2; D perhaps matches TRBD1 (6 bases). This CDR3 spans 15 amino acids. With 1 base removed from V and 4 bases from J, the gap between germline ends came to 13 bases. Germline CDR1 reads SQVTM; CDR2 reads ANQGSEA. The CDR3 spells CSVEGQDGATGELFF. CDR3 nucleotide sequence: TGCAGCGTTGAAGGACAGGACGGGGCCACCGGGGAGCTGTTTTTT.

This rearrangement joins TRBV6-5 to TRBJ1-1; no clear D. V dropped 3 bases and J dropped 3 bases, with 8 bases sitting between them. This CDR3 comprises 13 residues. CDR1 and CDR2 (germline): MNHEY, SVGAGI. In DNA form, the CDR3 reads TGTGCCAGCAGTTATTTCGGGGACACTGAAGCTTTCTTT. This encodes CASSYFGDTEAFF.

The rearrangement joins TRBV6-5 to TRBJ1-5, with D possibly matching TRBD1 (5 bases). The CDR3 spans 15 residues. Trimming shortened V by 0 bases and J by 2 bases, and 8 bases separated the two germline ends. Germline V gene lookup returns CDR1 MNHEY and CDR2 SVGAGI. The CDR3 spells CASSYSGAGNQPQHF. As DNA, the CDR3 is TGTGCCAGCAGTTACTCAGGGGCTGGCAATCAGCCCCAGCATTTT.